The 11 T cell receptor beta chains listed next were all sequenced from one sample in a study of CD8+ T cells in alopecia areata (dated by TCRdb to 2016 to 2019). The sample's time point label, decoded: 4 weeks on oral tofacitinib. Reading the label with the study, this specimen's treatment or condition is: oral pan-JAK inhibitor, 5-10 mg twice daily. To prepare the library, the immunoSEQ multiplex PCR assay was applied. For TCR sequencing, RNA was extracted from every sample and reverse transcribed into cDNA to serve as template. In TCRdb, the immuneACCESS table is reduced to in-frame sequences with V and J assigned. These tables do not hold every clone; where another copy was compared, an unresolved V gene accounts for under half, and the others remain unexplained. The sample table holds 170,000 or so clones, of which 50% to 70% were seen once. Of the sample, 0.91% is held by the ten largest clones.

This material consisted of CD4+ T cells sorted from blood, taken at week 4, from a patient treated with tofacitinib. The receptor source for this set is a human donor with alopecia areata.

The chain is built from TRBV30 and TRBJ1-3; 7 bases fit TRBD1. CDR1 GTSNPN and CDR2 SVGIG come from the germline V gene (reference sequence). The CDR3 loop spans 15 amino acids. The ends lost 2 bases at V and 2 bases at J; junction bases unmatched: 6. The CDR3 DNA reads TGTGCCTGGAGTAAGGACAGGAGGACTGGAAACACCATATATTTT. Translated, it gives CAWSKDRRTGNTIYF.

V usage is TRBV27 and J usage is TRBJ1-2; 8 bases are shared with TRBD1. J was trimmed by 7 bases and V by 4 bases; bases with no gene match: 11. Per the germline V gene, CDR1 is MNHEY and CDR2 is SMNVEV (reference sequence). This CDR3 spans 15 amino acids. The CDR3 DNA reads as TGTGCCAGCAGTTCAGTAGACAGGGGCTGGCGTGGCTACACCTTC. Translating it yields CASSSVDRGWRGYTF.

This clone was recorded only once. The chain couples TRBV1 to TRBJ1-4; the table's D gene call, TRBD1, was not cross checked with the DNA. TRBV1 is assigned pseudogene status. This CDR3 comprises 15 residues. CDR3 residues: CTSSQEPDRPEKLFF. In DNA form, the CDR3 reads TGCACCAGCAGCCAAGAGCCGGACAGGCCTGAAAAACTGTTTTTT.

V gene TRBV4-1 combines with J gene TRBJ2-3, with a tentative D call TRBD2 (5 bases). Germline CDR1 and CDR2: MGHRA and YSYEKL. V lost 3 bases, J lost 3 bases, and 19 bases lay in between. The CDR3 length is 17 residues. Here the CDR3 reads CASSHHGPPEGTDTQYF. The CDR3 nucleotides are TGCGCCAGCAGCCACCACGGACCTCCAGAGGGTACAGATACGCAGTATTTT.

This clone was observed a single time. This rearrangement joins TRBV18 to TRBJ1-2; 8 positions match TRBD1. Germline CDR1 and CDR2: KGHSH and LQKENI. CDR3 length equals 13 residues. Germline trimming cut 3 bases from V and 6 bases from J; bases unmatched to any gene: 3. The CDR3 here is CASSPQGAHGYTF. CDR3 DNA sequence: TGTGCCAGCTCACCCCAGGGGGCGCATGGCTACACCTTC.

The J gene is TRBJ2-7, the V gene TRBV2, with TRBD1 matching over 10 bases. Germline lookup yields CDR1 SNHLY and CDR2 FYNNEI. J gave up 4 bases and V 8 bases, and 5 bases lay outside the gene matches. This CDR3 is built from 13 residues. The CDR3 here is CASGRDRGYEQYF. The CDR3 bases are TGTGCCAGCGGCCGGGACAGGGGTTACGAGCAGTACTTC. The whole variable domain, remainder taken from reference TRBV2 and TRBJ2-7, is EPEVTQTPSHQVTQMGQEVILRCVPISNHLYFYWYRQILGQKVEFLVSFYNNEISEKSEIFDDQFSVERPDGSNFTLKIRSTKLEDSAMYFCASGRDRGYEQYFGPGTRLTVT.

V usage is TRBV7-9 and J usage is TRBJ1-1, with D possibly being TRBD1 (5 bases). V lost 0 bases, J lost 4 bases, and 9 bases lay in between. CDR3 length: 14 residues. Looked up from germline, CDR1 is SEHNR and CDR2 is FQNEAQ (reference sequence). CDR3 in amino acids: CASSLAVRATEAFF. The CDR3 DNA sequence: TGTGCCAGCAGCTTAGCAGTCAGGGCCACTGAAGCTTTCTTT.

This clone was counted between two and nine times. The rearrangement joins TRBV4-1 to TRBJ1-2, with D perhaps TRBD1 (6 bases). Germline lookup yields CDR1 MGHRA and CDR2 YSYEKL. This CDR3 is built from 15 residues. The V end lost 2 bases, the J end lost 7 bases, and 17 bases lay between the germline ends. CDR3 sequence: CASSQFDRQKGGYTF. The CDR3 DNA is TGCGCCAGCAGCCAATTTGACAGGCAGAAGGGTGGCTACACCTTC.

The chain combines TRBV4-1 with TRBJ2-5, with a weak D call TRBD1 (6 bases). Germline values: CDR1 MGHRA, CDR2 YSYEKL. The CDR3 loop spans 15 amino acids. Between the trimmed V and J ends, which lost 1 base and 5 bases, there was a span of 14 bases. The CDR3 nucleotides read TGCGCCAGCAGCCAAGGTTTACAGGGTTCGGAGACCCAGTACTTC. Protein product: CASSQGLQGSETQYF.

The genes are TRBV29-1 and TRBJ2-7, with 7 bases fitting TRBD1. Germline CDR1 and CDR2: SQVTM and ANQGSEA. The CDR3 runs to 13 residues. V lost 6 bases, J lost 0 bases, and 5 bases stayed unmatched. The CDR3 DNA reads TGCAGCGTCGTACAGGGGACCTCCTACGAGCAGTACTTC. Translating it yields CSVVQGTSYEQYF.

The chain links TRBV2 to TRBJ2-3; a weak D match, TRBD1 (5 bases). Trimming removed 4 bases at V and 3 bases at J, with 14 bases between. The CDR3 contains 15 residues. CDR1 and CDR2 (germline): SNHLY, FYNNEI. CDR3 loop: CASSVFLGRTDTQYF. The CDR3 nucleotides read TGTGCCAGCAGTGTTTTCCTGGGGCGGACAGATACGCAGTATTTT.